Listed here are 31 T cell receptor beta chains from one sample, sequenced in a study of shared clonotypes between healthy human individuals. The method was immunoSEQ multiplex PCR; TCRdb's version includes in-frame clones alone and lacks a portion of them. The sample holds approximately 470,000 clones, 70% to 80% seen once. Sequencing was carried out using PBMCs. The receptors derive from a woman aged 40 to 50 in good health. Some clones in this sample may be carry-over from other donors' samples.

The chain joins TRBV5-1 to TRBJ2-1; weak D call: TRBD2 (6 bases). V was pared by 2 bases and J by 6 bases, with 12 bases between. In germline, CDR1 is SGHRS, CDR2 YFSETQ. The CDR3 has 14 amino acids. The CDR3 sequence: CASSFVRGSNEQFF. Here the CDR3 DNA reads TGCGCCAGCAGCTTTGTTCGGGGGAGCAATGAGCAGTTCTTC.

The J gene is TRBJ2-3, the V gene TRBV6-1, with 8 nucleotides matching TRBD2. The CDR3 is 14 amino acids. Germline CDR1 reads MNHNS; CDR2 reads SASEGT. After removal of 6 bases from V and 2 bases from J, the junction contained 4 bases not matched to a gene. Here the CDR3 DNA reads TGTGCCAGCAGAAGCGGGAGCTACACAGATACGCAGTATTTT. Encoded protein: CASRSGSYTDTQYF.

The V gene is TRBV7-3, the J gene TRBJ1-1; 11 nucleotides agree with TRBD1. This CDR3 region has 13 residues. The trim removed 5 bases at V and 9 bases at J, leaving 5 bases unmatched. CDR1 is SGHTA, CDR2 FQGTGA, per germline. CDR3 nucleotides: TGTGCCAGCAGCCTCGGGACAGGGGGAAAAGCTTTCTTT. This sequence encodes CASSLGTGGKAFF.

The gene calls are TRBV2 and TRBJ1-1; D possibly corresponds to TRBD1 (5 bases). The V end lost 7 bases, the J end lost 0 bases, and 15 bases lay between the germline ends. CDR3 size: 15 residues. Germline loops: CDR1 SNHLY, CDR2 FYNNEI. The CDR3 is CASTLRGGMNTEAFF. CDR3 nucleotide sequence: TGTGCCAGCACCCTGAGGGGAGGCATGAACACTGAAGCTTTCTTT.

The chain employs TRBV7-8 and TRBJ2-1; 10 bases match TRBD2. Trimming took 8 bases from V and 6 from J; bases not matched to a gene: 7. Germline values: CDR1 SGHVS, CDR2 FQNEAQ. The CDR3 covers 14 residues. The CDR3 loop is CASGLAGVGNEQFF. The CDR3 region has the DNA TGTGCCAGCGGGCTAGCGGGAGTGGGCAATGAGCAGTTCTTC.

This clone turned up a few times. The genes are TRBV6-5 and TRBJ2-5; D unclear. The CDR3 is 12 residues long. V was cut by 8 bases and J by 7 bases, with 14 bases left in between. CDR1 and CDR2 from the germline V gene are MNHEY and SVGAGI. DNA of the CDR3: TGTGCCAGCGGAGATTCTGCCTGGACCCAGTACTTC. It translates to CASGDSAWTQYF.

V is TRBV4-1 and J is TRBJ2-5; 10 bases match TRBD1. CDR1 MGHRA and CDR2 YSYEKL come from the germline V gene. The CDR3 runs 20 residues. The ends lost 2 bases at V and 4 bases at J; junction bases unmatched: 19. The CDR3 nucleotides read TGCGCCAGCAGCCAAACAACCGGGACAGGGGCTACCCTTCGGGGAGAGACCCAGTACTTC. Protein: CASSQTTGTGATLRGETQYF.

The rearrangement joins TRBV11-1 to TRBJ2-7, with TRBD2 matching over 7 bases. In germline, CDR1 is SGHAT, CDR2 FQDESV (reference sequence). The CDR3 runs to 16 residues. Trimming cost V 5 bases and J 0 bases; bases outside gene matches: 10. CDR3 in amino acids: CASSASLAVSSYEQYF. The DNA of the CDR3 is TGTGCCAGCAGCGCCAGTCTAGCGGTGAGCTCCTACGAGCAGTACTTC.

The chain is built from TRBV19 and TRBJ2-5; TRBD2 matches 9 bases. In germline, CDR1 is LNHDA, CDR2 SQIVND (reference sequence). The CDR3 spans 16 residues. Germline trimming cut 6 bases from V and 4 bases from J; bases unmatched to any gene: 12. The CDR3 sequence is CASRGGLGSGRETQYF. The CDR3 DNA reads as TGTGCCAGTAGAGGGGGGTTGGGTAGCGGGAGAGAGACCCAGTACTTC.

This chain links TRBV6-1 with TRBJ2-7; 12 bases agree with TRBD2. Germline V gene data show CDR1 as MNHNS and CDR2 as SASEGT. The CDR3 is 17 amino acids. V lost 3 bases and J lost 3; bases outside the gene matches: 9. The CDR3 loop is CASSDPSSGRVVYEQYF. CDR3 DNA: TGTGCCAGCAGTGACCCATCTAGCGGGAGGGTAGTCTACGAGCAGTACTTC.

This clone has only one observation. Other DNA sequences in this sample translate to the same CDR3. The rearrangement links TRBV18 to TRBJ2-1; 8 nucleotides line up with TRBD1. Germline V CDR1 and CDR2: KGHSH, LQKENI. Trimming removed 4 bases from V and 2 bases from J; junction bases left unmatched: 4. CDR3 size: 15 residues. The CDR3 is CASSRGQGAYNEQFF. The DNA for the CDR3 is TGTGCCAGCTCACGAGGACAGGGAGCCTACAATGAGCAGTTCTTC.

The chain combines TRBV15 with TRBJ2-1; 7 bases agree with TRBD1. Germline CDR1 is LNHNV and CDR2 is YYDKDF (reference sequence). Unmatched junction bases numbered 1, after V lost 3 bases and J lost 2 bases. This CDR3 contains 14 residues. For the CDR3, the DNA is TGTGCCACCAGCAGGGGGACAGCCTACAATGAGCAGTTCTTC. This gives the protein CATSRGTAYNEQFF.

CDR3 sequence: CATRDGGNTEAFF. The CDR3 region has the DNA TGTGCCACCAGAGATGGGGGGAACACTGAAGCTTTCTTT. V and J are TRBV15 and TRBJ1-1; TRBD1 is a possible D gene (5 bases). CDR3 length: 13 residues. V shed 6 bases and J shed 1 base, with 9 bases lying between them. From germline, CDR1 is LNHNV and CDR2 YYDKDF (reference sequence).

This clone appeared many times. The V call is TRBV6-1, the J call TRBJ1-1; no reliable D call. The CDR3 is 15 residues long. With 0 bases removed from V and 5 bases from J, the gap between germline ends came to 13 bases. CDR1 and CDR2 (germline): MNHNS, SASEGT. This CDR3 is CASSEAQEGGTEAFF. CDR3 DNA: TGTGCCAGCAGTGAAGCGCAGGAGGGAGGGACTGAAGCTTTCTTT.

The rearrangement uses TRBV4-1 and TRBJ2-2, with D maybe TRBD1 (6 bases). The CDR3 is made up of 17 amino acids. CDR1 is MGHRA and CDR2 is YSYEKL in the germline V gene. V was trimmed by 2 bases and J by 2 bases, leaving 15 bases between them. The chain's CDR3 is CASSQFAHRANTGELFF. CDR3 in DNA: TGCGCCAGCAGCCAATTTGCGCACAGGGCCAACACCGGGGAGCTGTTTTTT.

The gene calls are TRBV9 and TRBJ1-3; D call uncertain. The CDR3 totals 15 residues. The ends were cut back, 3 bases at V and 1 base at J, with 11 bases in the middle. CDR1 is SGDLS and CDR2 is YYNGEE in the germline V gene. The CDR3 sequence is CASSAHEVSGNTIYF. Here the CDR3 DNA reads TGTGCCAGCAGCGCCCATGAGGTGTCTGGAAACACCATATATTTT.

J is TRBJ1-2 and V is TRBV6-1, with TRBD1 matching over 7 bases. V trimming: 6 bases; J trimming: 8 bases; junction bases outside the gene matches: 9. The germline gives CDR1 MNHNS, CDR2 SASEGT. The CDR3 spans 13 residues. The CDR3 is CASSQGQVHGYTF. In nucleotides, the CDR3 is TGTGCCAGCAGCCAAGGACAGGTCCACGGCTACACCTTC.

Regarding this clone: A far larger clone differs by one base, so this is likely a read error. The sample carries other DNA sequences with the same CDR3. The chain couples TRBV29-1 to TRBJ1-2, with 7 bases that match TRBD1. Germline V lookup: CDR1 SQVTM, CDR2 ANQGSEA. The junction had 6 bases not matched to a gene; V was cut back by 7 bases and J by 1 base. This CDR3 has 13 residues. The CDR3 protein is CSAGTDFNYGYTF. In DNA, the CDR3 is TGCAGCGCTGGGACAGATTTTAACTATGGCTACACCTTC.

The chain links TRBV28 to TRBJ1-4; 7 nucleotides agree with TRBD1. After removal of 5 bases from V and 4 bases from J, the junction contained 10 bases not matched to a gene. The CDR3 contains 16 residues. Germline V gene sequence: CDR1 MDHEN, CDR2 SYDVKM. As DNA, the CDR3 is TGTGCCAGCAGTCCTGGTACGGGACAGCTTAATGAAAAACTGTTTTTT. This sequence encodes CASSPGTGQLNEKLFF.

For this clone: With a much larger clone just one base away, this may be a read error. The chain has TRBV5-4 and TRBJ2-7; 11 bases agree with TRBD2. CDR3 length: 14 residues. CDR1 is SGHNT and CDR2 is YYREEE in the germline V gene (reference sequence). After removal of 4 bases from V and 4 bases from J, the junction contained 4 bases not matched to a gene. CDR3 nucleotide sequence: TGTGCCAGCAGCCGCGGGACTAGCGGTTACGAGCAGTACTTC. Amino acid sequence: CASSRGTSGYEQYF.

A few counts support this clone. The CDR3 DNA reads TGTGCGTGTAGGGGAGGATACGAGCAGTACTTC. Translation: CACRGGYEQYF. V is TRBV6-1 and J is TRBJ2-7, with a tentative D call TRBD2 (6 bases). Germline V gene lookup returns CDR1 MNHNS and CDR2 SASEGT. This CDR3 has 11 residues.

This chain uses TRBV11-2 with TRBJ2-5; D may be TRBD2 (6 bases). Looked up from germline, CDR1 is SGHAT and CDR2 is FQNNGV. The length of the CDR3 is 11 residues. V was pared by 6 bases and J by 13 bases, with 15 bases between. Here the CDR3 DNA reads TGTGCCAGCAGTCGTTTCGGGAGTCCGTACTTC. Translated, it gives CASSRFGSPYF.

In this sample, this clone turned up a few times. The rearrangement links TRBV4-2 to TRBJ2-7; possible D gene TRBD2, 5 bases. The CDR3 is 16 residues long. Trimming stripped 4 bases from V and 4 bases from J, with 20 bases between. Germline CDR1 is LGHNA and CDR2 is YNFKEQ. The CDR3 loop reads CASSRPLAGSSYEQYF. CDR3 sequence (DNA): TGTGCCAGCAGCCGACCTTTGGCTGGGAGTTCGTACGAGCAGTACTTC.

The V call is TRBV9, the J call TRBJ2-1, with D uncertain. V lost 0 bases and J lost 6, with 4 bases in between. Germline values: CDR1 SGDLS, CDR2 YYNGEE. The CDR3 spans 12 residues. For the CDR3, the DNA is TGTGCCAGCAGCGTAGACAGCAATGAGCAGTTCTTC. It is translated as CASSVDSNEQFF.

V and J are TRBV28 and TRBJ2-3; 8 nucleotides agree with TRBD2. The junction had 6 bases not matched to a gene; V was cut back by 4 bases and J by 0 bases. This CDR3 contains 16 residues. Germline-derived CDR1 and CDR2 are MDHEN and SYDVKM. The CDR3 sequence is CASSSPGRASTDTQYF. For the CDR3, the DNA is TGTGCCAGCAGTTCACCCGGGAGGGCTAGCACAGATACGCAGTATTTT.

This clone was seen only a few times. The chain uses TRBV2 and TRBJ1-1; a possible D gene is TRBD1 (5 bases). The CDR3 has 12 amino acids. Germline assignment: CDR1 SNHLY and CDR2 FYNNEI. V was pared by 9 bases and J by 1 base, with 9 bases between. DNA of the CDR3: TGTGCCAGTGGGGCATGGAACACTGAAGCTTTCTTT. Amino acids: CASGAWNTEAFF.

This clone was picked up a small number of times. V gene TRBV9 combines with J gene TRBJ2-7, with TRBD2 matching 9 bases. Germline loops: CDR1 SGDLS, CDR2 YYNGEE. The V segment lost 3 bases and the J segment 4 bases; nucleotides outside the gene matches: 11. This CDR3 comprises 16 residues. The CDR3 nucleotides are TGTGCCAGCAGCGCCGGCCTGGCGGGAGGGATATACGAGCAGTACTTC. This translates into CASSAGLAGGIYEQYF.

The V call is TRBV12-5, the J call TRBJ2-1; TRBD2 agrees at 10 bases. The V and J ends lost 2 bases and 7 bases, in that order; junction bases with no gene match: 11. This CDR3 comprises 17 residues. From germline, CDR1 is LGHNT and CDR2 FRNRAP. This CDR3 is CASGLLVGSGRVNEQFF. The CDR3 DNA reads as TGTGCTAGTGGTTTGCTAGTAGGGAGCGGGAGGGTGAATGAGCAGTTCTTC. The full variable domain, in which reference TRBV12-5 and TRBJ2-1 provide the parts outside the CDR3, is DARVTQTPRHKVTEMGQEVTMRCQPILGHNTVFWYRQTMMQGLELLAYFRNRAPLDDSGMPKDRFSAEMPDATLATLKIQPSEPRDSAVYFCASGLLVGSGRVNEQFFGPGTRLTVL.

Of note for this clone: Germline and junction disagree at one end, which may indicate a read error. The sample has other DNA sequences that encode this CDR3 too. As DNA, the CDR3 is TGCGCCAGCTCACCACCGGTCTCGGTGGGGTCAGAGACCCAGTACTTC. This sequence encodes CASSPPVSVGSETQYF. V and J are TRBV18 and TRBJ2-5; D unresolved. CDR1 KGHSH and CDR2 LQKENI come from the germline V gene. This CDR3 contains 16 residues.

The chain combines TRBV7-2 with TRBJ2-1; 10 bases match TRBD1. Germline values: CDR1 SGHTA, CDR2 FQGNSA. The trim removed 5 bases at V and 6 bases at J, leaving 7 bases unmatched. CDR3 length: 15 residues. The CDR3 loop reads CASSNTGTGVNEQFF. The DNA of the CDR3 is TGTGCCAGCAGCAATACCGGGACAGGGGTCAATGAGCAGTTCTTC.

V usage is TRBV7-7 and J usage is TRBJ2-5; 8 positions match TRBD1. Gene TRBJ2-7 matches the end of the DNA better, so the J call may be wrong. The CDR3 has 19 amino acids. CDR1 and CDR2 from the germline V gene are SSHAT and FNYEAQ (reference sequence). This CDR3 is CASSLAVRTGGLGSYEQYF. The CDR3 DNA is TGTGCCAGCAGCTTAGCGGTGAGAACAGGGGGACTGGGGTCCTACGAGCAGTACTTC.